The present T cell receptor (beta chain) was sequenced within a study of CD8 T cells in ankylosing spondylitis. Findings of the study overall: Ankylosing spondylitis blood appeared to carry a characteristic TCR beta motif of roughly eight highly homologous variants. Significant enrichment of disease-linked clones was reportedly seen in matched ankylosing spondylitis synovial fluid.

Points on this clonotype: Antigen specificity is unknown.

TCRdb re-called the 5' RACE reads through MiXCR, storing one row per CDR3 protein. The table lists over 110,000 distinct CDR3 sequences, roughly 7.7% of them singletons. The germline gives CDR1 SNHLY, CDR2 FYNNEI. The CDR3 covers 13 residues. V trimming: 8 bases; J trimming: 8 bases; junction bases outside the gene matches: 5. The chain couples TRBV2 to TRBJ1-4; 10 nucleotides align to TRBD1. The material sequenced was synovial fluid, either unsorted or a sorted T cell fraction (not recorded which). This TCR was sampled from a male donor with ankylosing spondylitis. DNA of the CDR3: TGTGCCAGCGGGGGACAGGGGCTCGAAAAACTGTTTTTT. Translating it yields CASGGQGLEKLFF.